Given below is one T cell receptor beta chain in context. No antigen is known for it. PCR employed 60 Vbeta and 13 Jbeta primers. Assay: immunoSEQ multiplex PCR; the TCRdb copy retains only in-frame clones and omits some. The table has approximately 150,000 clones, 70% to 80% seen once. This specimen belongs to a study of cytomegalovirus exposure and HLA in healthy donors. For the study at large: For the approximately 420 genotyped donors, about 81% fell within the Caucasian-associated ancestry cluster.

Study-wide results and limits: Per a prior analysis, the majority of TCR beta V segments were productive roughly 90% or roughly 30% of the time.

The receptor comes from a man aged 25-40 years in good health and CMV-seronegative. Source material: PBMCs.

Here the CDR3 DNA reads TGTGCCAGCAGCTTAAGGACAGGGGGATACGAGCAGTACTTC. This translates into CASSLRTGGYEQYF. V is TRBV11-3 and J is TRBJ2-7; 10 bases line up with TRBD1. Germline CDR1 is SGHNT and CDR2 is YENEEA. The CDR3 consists of 14 residues. With 2 bases clipped from V and 4 bases from J, the junction kept 2 bases outside the gene matches.